Reported below is one T cell receptor beta chain. V dropped 1 base and J dropped 5 bases, with 12 bases sitting between them. This CDR3 comprises 15 residues. Per the germline V gene, CDR1 is SGHVS and CDR2 is FQNEAQ. Per the original data handling: Reference gene primers were amplified, and this amplification served to estimate nucleated cell counts. Using immunoSEQ multiplex PCR, the repertoire was profiled, and TCRdb retains in-frame clones only, with some absent. That table gives V, J and clone size, and the DNA gave D and trimming. The table includes 250,000 or so clones, roughly 90% detected once. Participants, about 18 to 100 years old, spanned fewer than 25 US areas. Assignments of participants to cohorts depended upon their own reported clinical history. This sample is drawn from a study of blood T cell repertoires in COVID-19. About the research overall: Material from acute and convalescent COVID-19 was sourced from the United States, Italy and Spain.

Material for sequencing was PBMCs or T cells enriched from blood (not recorded which). The chain is built from TRBV7-8 and TRBJ2-1; a possible D gene is TRBD2 (7 bases). The clonotype comes from a man aged 40-50 years who had recovered from COVID-19. The CDR3 protein is CASSLETGRDNEQFF. CDR3 coding DNA: TGTGCCAGCAGCTTAGAAACAGGGAGGGACAATGAGCAGTTCTTC.